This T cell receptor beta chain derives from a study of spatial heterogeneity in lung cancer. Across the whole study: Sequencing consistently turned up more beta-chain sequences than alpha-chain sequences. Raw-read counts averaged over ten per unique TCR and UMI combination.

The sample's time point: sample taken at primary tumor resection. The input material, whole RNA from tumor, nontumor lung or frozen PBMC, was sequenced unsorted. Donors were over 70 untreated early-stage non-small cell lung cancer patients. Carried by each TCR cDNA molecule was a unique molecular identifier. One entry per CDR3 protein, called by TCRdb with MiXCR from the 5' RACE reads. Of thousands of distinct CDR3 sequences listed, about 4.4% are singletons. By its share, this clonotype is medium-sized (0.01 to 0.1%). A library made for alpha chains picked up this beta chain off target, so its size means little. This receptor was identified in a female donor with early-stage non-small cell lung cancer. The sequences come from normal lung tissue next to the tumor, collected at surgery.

The CDR3 loop reads CASSDGPGSGELFF. The CDR3 DNA follows: TGTGCCAGCAGTGATGGTCCAGGGAGCGGGGAGCTGTTTTTT. V and J are TRBV2 and TRBJ2-2, with D perhaps being TRBD1 or TRBD2 (5 bases each). V was shortened by 3 bases and J by 7 bases, with 12 bases between the two germline ends. This CDR3 spans 14 amino acids. Germline CDR1 is SNHLY and CDR2 is FYNNEI.